This is a list of T cell receptor beta chains from one sample in a study of cytomegalovirus exposure and HLA in healthy donors. Sequencing used immunoSEQ multiplex PCR; TCRdb keeps in-frame clones, though not all of them. The data contain approximately 120,000 clones, approximately 80% of them singletons. Sequenced material: PBMCs. These receptor sequences come from a man aged 35-49 years in good health and CMV-seronegative. CDR3s include the opening cysteine and the closing phenylalanine or tryptophan. A D gene is named only where the DNA matches it firmly. Expanded clones get a size class; other rows say once, few or many, or leave the size out.

v_gene: TRBV7-2; abundance: -; len: 17; j_gene: TRBJ1-6; d_gene: -; CDR3nt: TGTGCCAGCAGCTTAGTTGGAGGGAGCTCCTATAATTCACCCCTCCACTTT; CDR3aa: CASSLVGGSSYNSPLHF
v_gene: TRBV15; abundance: -; len: 11; j_gene: TRBJ2-1; d_gene: -; CDR3nt: TGTGCCACCAGCAGTAGGGGTAGAGGGTTCTTC; CDR3aa: CATSSRGRGFF
v_gene: TRBV19; abundance: few; len: 13; j_gene: TRBJ1-1; d_gene: -; CDR3nt: TGTGCCAGTAAGAGGGAAATGAACACTGAAGCTTTCTTT; CDR3aa: CASKREMNTEAFF
v_gene: TRBV6-1; abundance: -; len: 15; j_gene: TRBJ2-2; d_gene: -; CDR3nt: TGTGCCACCCACCCGCAGGCCCTGAACACCGGGGAGCTGTTTTTT; CDR3aa: CATHPQALNTGELFF
v_gene: TRBV6-5; abundance: -; len: 14; j_gene: TRBJ1-1; d_gene: -; CDR3nt: TGTGCCAGCAGTGGCCCAGGGGCTAACACTGAAGCTTTCTTT; CDR3aa: CASSGPGANTEAFF
v_gene: TRBV5-6; abundance: once; len: 17; j_gene: TRBJ1-3; d_gene: -; CDR3nt: TGTGCCAGCAGCTTGGCCCGCGGACACATGGGTGGAAACACCATATATTTT; CDR3aa: CASSLARGHMGGNTIYF
v_gene: TRBV5-1; abundance: once; len: 16; j_gene: TRBJ2-3; d_gene: -; CDR3nt: TGCGCCAGCAGCTTGCGAGGGAGACAGGCCACAGATACGCAGTATTTT; CDR3aa: CASSLRGRQATDTQYF
v_gene: TRBV6-6; abundance: -; len: 13; j_gene: TRBJ2-7; d_gene: TRBD1; CDR3nt: TGTGCCAGCAGTTACAGGGGGCTCTCCGAGCAGTACTTC; CDR3aa: CASSYRGLSEQYF
v_gene: TRBV6-5; abundance: -; len: 13; j_gene: TRBJ1-5; d_gene: -; CDR3nt: TGTGCCAGCAGCCCGCAGGACAATCAGCCCCAGCATTTT; CDR3aa: CASSPQDNQPQHF
v_gene: TRBV5-5; abundance: once; len: 13; j_gene: TRBJ1-6; d_gene: -; CDR3nt: TGTGCCAGCAGCCGAGGCGGGTCCAGGCCCCTCCACTTT; CDR3aa: CASSRGGSRPLHF
v_gene: TRBV27; abundance: -; len: 14; j_gene: TRBJ2-5; d_gene: TRBD2; CDR3nt: TGTGCCAGCAGTTTACGACTAGCGCACGAGACCCAGTACTTC; CDR3aa: CASSLRLAHETQYF
v_gene: TRBV25-1; abundance: -; len: 14; j_gene: TRBJ1-1; d_gene: -; CDR3nt: TGTGCCAGCTCCCGGGACAACCAGAACACTGAAGCTTTCTTT; CDR3aa: CASSRDNQNTEAFF
v_gene: TRBV7-8; abundance: -; len: 15; j_gene: TRBJ2-5; d_gene: -; CDR3nt: TGTGCCAGCAGCTTAGCCAGGCTGCCCGTGGAGACCCAGTACTTC; CDR3aa: CASSLARLPVETQYF
v_gene: TRBV9; abundance: -; len: 15; j_gene: TRBJ2-2; d_gene: -; CDR3nt: TGTGCCAGCAGCGTAGTTGGAGTGGAGGGCGGGGAGCTGTTTTTT; CDR3aa: CASSVVGVEGGELFF
v_gene: TRBV5-1; abundance: -; len: 16; j_gene: TRBJ2-7; d_gene: TRBD1; CDR3nt: TGCGCCAGCAGCCGCTTTTTCCGGGACAGTTCCTACGAGCAGTACTTC; CDR3aa: CASSRFFRDSSYEQYF
v_gene: TRBV5-1; abundance: -; len: 17; j_gene: TRBJ2-1; d_gene: TRBD1; CDR3nt: TGCGCCAGCAGCTTAACGAGCCGGGACAGGGGGCGCAGTGAGCAGTTCTTC; CDR3aa: CASSLTSRDRGRSEQFF
v_gene: TRBV21-1; abundance: -; len: 14; j_gene: TRBJ1-2; d_gene: -; CDR3nt: TGTGCCAGCAGCAGTCAGCAGGTTAACTATGGCTACACCTTC; CDR3aa: CASSSQQVNYGYTF
v_gene: TRBV6-5; abundance: -; len: 15; j_gene: TRBJ2-3; d_gene: TRBD2; CDR3nt: TGTGCCAGCAGCTGGACTAGCGGGGGCACAGATACGCAGTATTTT; CDR3aa: CASSWTSGGTDTQYF
v_gene: TRBV12-5; abundance: -; len: 14; j_gene: TRBJ2-7; d_gene: TRBD1; CDR3nt: TGTGCTAGTGGTCCGGGACAGGGATATAACGAGCAGTACTTC; CDR3aa: CASGPGQGYNEQYF
v_gene: TRBV4-3; abundance: -; len: 14; j_gene: TRBJ1-2; d_gene: -; CDR3nt: TGCGCCAGCAGCCAACGCCGGGGGGGGGAAGGCTACACCTTC; CDR3aa: CASSQRRGGEGYTF
v_gene: TRBV29-1; abundance: -; len: 11; j_gene: TRBJ1-1; d_gene: -; CDR3nt: TGCAGCGTTGGATCTGGGAGAGGAGCTTTCTTT; CDR3aa: CSVGSGRGAFF
v_gene: TRBV28; abundance: -; len: 13; j_gene: TRBJ1-5; d_gene: TRBD1; CDR3nt: TGTGCCAGCAGTTACAGGGGAGGTCAGCCCCAGCATTTT; CDR3aa: CASSYRGGQPQHF
v_gene: TRBV7-9; abundance: -; len: 14; j_gene: TRBJ2-2; d_gene: -; CDR3nt: TGTGCCAGCAGACCCGACTACGCGACCGGGGAGCTGTTTTTT; CDR3aa: CASRPDYATGELFF
v_gene: TRBV2; abundance: -; len: 16; j_gene: TRBJ2-3; d_gene: TRBD2; CDR3nt: TGTGCCAGCAGTGAGGCGGGGGGGCGGCTTACAGATACGCAGTATTTT; CDR3aa: CASSEAGGRLTDTQYF
v_gene: TRBV29-1; abundance: -; len: 10; j_gene: TRBJ1-1; d_gene: -; CDR3nt: TGCAGCGGGGCGAATACTGAAGCTTTCTTT; CDR3aa: CSGANTEAFF
v_gene: TRBV12-5; abundance: -; len: 14; j_gene: TRBJ2-4; d_gene: -; CDR3nt: TGTGCTAGTGGTTTGTACATGGAGACTGGCATTCAGTACTTC; CDR3aa: CASGLYMETGIQYF
v_gene: TRBV6-5; abundance: -; len: 14; j_gene: TRBJ1-5; d_gene: TRBD1; CDR3nt: TGTGCCAGCAGCCCCAGGGGGAGCAATCAGCCCCAGCATTTT; CDR3aa: CASSPRGSNQPQHF
v_gene: TRBV6-5; abundance: -; len: 13; j_gene: TRBJ2-7; d_gene: -; CDR3nt: TGTGCCAGCAGCGCAGGGTTAACCTACGAGCAGTACTTC; CDR3aa: CASSAGLTYEQYF
v_gene: TRBV7-2; abundance: -; len: 15; j_gene: TRBJ2-3; d_gene: -; CDR3nt: TGTGCCAGCAGCCTTACGGGGGTTGGAACAGATACGCAGTATTTT; CDR3aa: CASSLTGVGTDTQYF
v_gene: TRBV27; abundance: -; len: 15; j_gene: TRBJ2-2; d_gene: TRBD1; CDR3nt: TGTGCCAGCATCAAGGACAGGGGGGCCACCGGGGAGCTGTTTTTT; CDR3aa: CASIKDRGATGELFF
v_gene: TRBV2; abundance: -; len: 14; j_gene: TRBJ2-5; d_gene: -; CDR3nt: TGTGCCAGCGGGCGTGGCGGGGTTGGGGAGACCCAGTACTTC; CDR3aa: CASGRGGVGETQYF
v_gene: TRBV18; abundance: few; len: 11; j_gene: TRBJ2-7; d_gene: -; CDR3nt: TGTGCCAGCTCACACAGGTACGAGCAGTACTTC; CDR3aa: CASSHRYEQYF
v_gene: TRBV10-3; abundance: -; len: 15; j_gene: TRBJ1-6; d_gene: -; CDR3nt: TGTGCCATCAGTGCGGAGACAGTAAATAATTCACCCCTCCACTTT; CDR3aa: CAISAETVNNSPLHF
v_gene: TRBV6-6; abundance: -; len: 12; j_gene: TRBJ1-1; d_gene: -; CDR3nt: TGTGCCAGCACCAAAGGGGCAGGGGAAGCTTTCTTT; CDR3aa: CASTKGAGEAFF
v_gene: TRBV6-6; abundance: -; len: 13; j_gene: TRBJ1-1; d_gene: TRBD1; CDR3nt: TGTGCCAGCAGTTCCCTTAGACAGGGAAAAGCTTTCTTT; CDR3aa: CASSSLRQGKAFF